This T cell receptor (beta chain) was obtained from a study of identical twins. Study-wide results and limits: Findings came from cross-sectional statistics, without long-term follow-up of donors. Where beta out-of-frame sequences were concerned, excess twin sharing was weaker.

In germline, CDR1 is DFQATT, CDR2 SNEGSKA (reference sequence). V gave up 7 bases and J gave up 4 bases; unmatched junction bases: 15. The CDR3 is 16 residues long. In this sample, this clonotype turned up a few times. Antigen: not known. cDNA carried unique molecular identifiers, and a universal primer site was added by template switching. Using its own MiXCR run on the 5' RACE reads, TCRdb lists one record per CDR3 protein. The table has 450,000 to 650,000 distinct CDR3 sequences, about 15% seen once. The sample was also linked to a second study, of yellow fever vaccine responses in identical twins.

The V gene is TRBV20-1, the J gene TRBJ2-1, with TRBD2 matching over 8 bases. This clonotype was obtained from a woman aged 18-29 years in good health. The sample taken for sequencing was CD4+ T cells sorted from blood. The CDR3 DNA sequence: TGCAGTGGGCTGGTTTTTACGGGAGGGCTATACAATGAGCAGTTCTTC. It specifies CSGLVFTGGLYNEQFF.